This T cell receptor beta chain was profiled in a study of vaccination and CD4 T cells after COVID-19. Overall study: Nasal swab PCR had detected SARS-CoV-2 in convalescent patients, some ten mild and one severe.

V dropped 5 bases and J dropped 9; count of bases not matched to a gene: 8. CDR1 is MDHEN and CDR2 is SYDVKM in the germline V gene. The CDR3 covers 13 residues. TCRdb re-called the PCR reads through MiXCR, storing one row per CDR3 protein. There are some 21,000 distinct CDR3 sequences in the sample; roughly three fifths occur only once, and less than 1.5% lies in the top ten. This TCR derives from a human donor who had recovered from COVID-19. The chain joins TRBV28 to TRBJ2-3, with 7 bases identical to TRBD2. The sample here was CD4+ T cells from blood, taken before SARS-CoV-2 vaccination. This chain's CDR3 is CASSPTGGNTQYF. The CDR3 nucleotides read TGTGCCAGCAGTCCAACCGGGGGGAACACGCAGTATTTT. Supplemented by reference TRBV28 and TRBJ2-3, the full variable domain reads DVKVTQSSRYLVKRTGEKVFLECVQDMDHENMFWYRQDPGLGLRLIYFSYDVKMKEKGDIPEGYSVSREKKERFSLILESASTNQTSMYLCASSPTGGNTQYFGPGTRLTVL.